The sequence of this T cell receptor (beta chain) was determined in a study of blood T cell repertoires in COVID-19. Study information: T cells, B-cell-depleted T cells, or PBMCs supplied cDNA or gDNA.

The ends were cut back, 1 base at V and 2 bases at J, with 8 bases in the middle. CDR3 length: 14 amino acids. Germline V CDR1 and CDR2: LGHDT, YNNKEL (reference sequence). Individuals drawn from under 30 US areas were about 18 to 100 years old. Clinical histories supplied by participants themselves formed the basis of cohort assignment. In the original analysis: Nucleated cell number was recorded as an estimate derived from reference gene primer amplification. Measured with immunoSEQ multiplex PCR; TCRdb has only the in-frame clones, and not every one. V and J calls and clone size follow that table, whereas D and trimming were derived from the DNA. The data hold 150,000 to 200,000 clones, with roughly 84% observed a single time.

Sequenced sample: PBMCs or T cells enriched from blood (not recorded which). The chain links TRBV3-1 (or the pseudogene TRBV3-2) to TRBJ1-1; D is unclear. The receptor's source is a man aged 45 to 65 who had recovered from COVID-19. Here the CDR3 reads CASSQGRTNTEAFF. The CDR3 coding sequence is TGTGCCAGCAGCCAAGGGAGAACTAACACTGAAGCTTTCTTT.